This TCR beta chain stems from a study of CD8 T cells in ankylosing spondylitis. General study points: A number of the motif variants had already been described in reactive arthritis synovial fluid and blood. A CD8+ phenotype characterized the disease-linked clones, which were relatively rare in peripheral blood.

In regard to this clonotype: Its specificity is unknown.

The CDR3 contains 14 residues. Per the germline V gene, CDR1 is SNHLY and CDR2 is FYNNEI. Trimming cost V 4 bases and J 3 bases, with 10 bases left between them. The authors made TCR beta libraries by quantitative 5'-RACE with molecular barcodes. TCRdb reanalysed the 5' RACE reads using MiXCR and keeps one entry per CDR3 protein. Of under 250,000 distinct CDR3 sequences detected, about 10% appear once; the ten largest clones hold roughly 2.5%. The chain uses TRBV2 and TRBJ1-5; tentatively, D is TRBD1 (6 bases). The TCR sequence derives from a male donor with ankylosing spondylitis or in good health (not recorded which). The sample was blood, either unsorted or a sorted T cell fraction (not recorded which). DNA of the CDR3: TGTGCCAGCAGTGGAGGACAGAACAATCAGCCCCAGCATTTT. It translates to CASSGGQNNQPQHF.